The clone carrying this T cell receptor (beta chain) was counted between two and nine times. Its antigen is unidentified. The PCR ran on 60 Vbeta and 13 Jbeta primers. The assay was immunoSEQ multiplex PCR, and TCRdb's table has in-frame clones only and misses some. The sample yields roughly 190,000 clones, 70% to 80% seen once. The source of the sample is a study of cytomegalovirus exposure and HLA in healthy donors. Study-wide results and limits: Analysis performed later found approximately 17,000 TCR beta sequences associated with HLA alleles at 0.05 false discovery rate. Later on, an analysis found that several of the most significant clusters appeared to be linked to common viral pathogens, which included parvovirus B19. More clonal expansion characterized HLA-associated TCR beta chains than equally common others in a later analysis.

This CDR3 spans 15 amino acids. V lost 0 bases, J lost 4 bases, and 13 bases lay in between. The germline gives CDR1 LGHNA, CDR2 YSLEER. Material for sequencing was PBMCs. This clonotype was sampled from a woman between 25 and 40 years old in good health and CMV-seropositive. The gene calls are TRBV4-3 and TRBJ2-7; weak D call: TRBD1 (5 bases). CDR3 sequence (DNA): TGCGCCAGCAGCCAAGATTTGGCACAGGCGTACGAGCAGTACTTC. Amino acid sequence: CASSQDLAQAYEQYF.